These T cell receptor beta chains were read from a single sample in a study of blood T cell repertoires in COVID-19. The table came from immunoSEQ multiplex PCR; TCRdb's copy has only in-frame clones and leaves some out. The data contain 50,000 to 65,000 clones, around 90% of them singletons. The source material was peripheral blood. These receptors were obtained from a man in his fifties or sixties with acute or convalescent COVID-19. Both conserved end residues are part of each CDR3. Each record gives: D gene, clone size, J gene, V gene, CDR3 DNA, CDR3 protein. The D gene is left open where the match is weak. Rows give clone size only sometimes, using once, few, many, or a class for an expanded clone.

D gene: .; clone size: .; J gene: TRBJ1-1; V gene: TRBV6-5; CDR3 DNA: TGTGCCAGCAGTCGGGGGGAGTTGAACACTGAAGCTTTCTTT; CDR3 protein: CASSRGELNTEAFF
D gene: .; clone size: .; J gene: TRBJ1-3; V gene: TRBV30; CDR3 DNA: TGTGCCTGGAGCCGAGGGACTGTGGGAAACACCATATATTTT; CDR3 protein: CAWSRGTVGNTIYF
D gene: TRBD1; clone size: .; J gene: TRBJ1-4; V gene: TRBV19; CDR3 DNA: TGTGCCAGCCGAAAACCGGGACAGGGGGATGAAAAACTGTTTTTT; CDR3 protein: CASRKPGQGDEKLFF
D gene: TRBD1; clone size: once; J gene: TRBJ1-1; V gene: TRBV2; CDR3 DNA: TGTGCCAGCCAGGACAGGGGGCCCACTGAAGCTTTCTTT; CDR3 protein: CASQDRGPTEAFF
D gene: .; clone size: .; J gene: TRBJ2-7; V gene: TRBV10-3; CDR3 DNA: TGTGCCATCAGTTCAGGCCGCGACGAGCAGTACTTC; CDR3 protein: CAISSGRDEQYF
D gene: .; clone size: .; J gene: TRBJ2-7; V gene: TRBV11-2; CDR3 DNA: TGTGCCAGCAGCTTTTATACGGGAGTAGAGCAGTACTTC; CDR3 protein: CASSFYTGVEQYF
D gene: TRBD2; clone size: .; J gene: TRBJ2-1; V gene: TRBV18; CDR3 DNA: TGTGCCAGCTCACCGGCCGGGGGGGATGAGCAGTTCTTC; CDR3 protein: CASSPAGGDEQFF
D gene: .; clone size: .; J gene: TRBJ2-4; V gene: TRBV19; CDR3 DNA: TGTGCCAGTAGCCCTAGCGCCTACAAAAACATTCAGTACTTC; CDR3 protein: CASSPSAYKNIQYF
D gene: .; clone size: .; J gene: TRBJ1-1; V gene: TRBV21-1; CDR3 DNA: TGTGCCAGCAGCAAAGGATGGGGGCGAGAAGCTTTCTTT; CDR3 protein: CASSKGWGREAFF
D gene: .; clone size: .; J gene: TRBJ1-2; V gene: TRBV6-5; CDR3 DNA: TGTGCCAGCAGTCAGAATAACTATGGCTACACCTTC; CDR3 protein: CASSQNNYGYTF
D gene: .; clone size: .; J gene: TRBJ2-5; V gene: TRBV5-1; CDR3 DNA: TGCGCCAGCAGCCCGAACCGACAAGGACAAGAGACCCAGTACTTC; CDR3 protein: CASSPNRQGQETQYF
D gene: .; clone size: .; J gene: TRBJ2-6; V gene: TRBV7-9; CDR3 DNA: TGTGCCGGTCAGGTCTTTGGTGGCTCTGGGGCCAACGTCCTGACTTTC; CDR3 protein: CAGQVFGGSGANVLTF
D gene: TRBD1; clone size: .; J gene: TRBJ1-1; V gene: TRBV12-3/TRBV12-4; CDR3 DNA: TGTGCCAGCAGTCACAACAGGGGCACTGAAGCTTTCTTT; CDR3 protein: CASSHNRGTEAFF
D gene: .; clone size: .; J gene: TRBJ1-5; V gene: TRBV24-1; CDR3 DNA: TGTGCCACCAGTGATTTCGGTCAGCCCCAGCATTTT; CDR3 protein: CATSDFGQPQHF
D gene: .; clone size: .; J gene: TRBJ2-3; V gene: TRBV2; CDR3 DNA: TGTGCCAGCATCCAGACCATAACGGGAGATACGCAGTATTTT; CDR3 protein: CASIQTITGDTQYF
D gene: TRBD1; clone size: .; J gene: TRBJ1-1; V gene: TRBV2; CDR3 DNA: TGTGCCAGCAGGGGACAGGGGACTGAAGCTTTCTTT; CDR3 protein: CASRGQGTEAFF
D gene: .; clone size: .; J gene: TRBJ2-3; V gene: TRBV2; CDR3 DNA: TGTGCCAGCAGTGACGCAGATACGCAGTATTTT; CDR3 protein: CASSDADTQYF
D gene: .; clone size: .; J gene: TRBJ2-7; V gene: TRBV5-6; CDR3 DNA: TGTGCCAGCAGCTTGGCAGTCCCCGATGGGGCATACGAGCAGTACTTC; CDR3 protein: CASSLAVPDGAYEQYF
D gene: .; clone size: few; J gene: TRBJ1-2; V gene: TRBV6-5; CDR3 DNA: TGTGCCAGCGGGTTCTTGGCTCCGGGTCGCACCTTC; CDR3 protein: CASGFLAPGRTF
D gene: .; clone size: .; J gene: TRBJ2-3; V gene: TRBV29-1; CDR3 DNA: TGCAGCGTTGAAGTATACGGGGATACGCAGTATTTT; CDR3 protein: CSVEVYGDTQYF
D gene: .; clone size: .; J gene: TRBJ2-2; V gene: TRBV6-5; CDR3 DNA: TGTGCCAGCCGCTCCGAAACACTAATCACCGGGGAGCTGTTTTTT; CDR3 protein: CASRSETLITGELFF
D gene: TRBD1; clone size: .; J gene: TRBJ1-4; V gene: TRBV5-5; CDR3 DNA: TGTGCCAGCAGCAACGGACAGGGCAATGAAAAACTGTTTTTT; CDR3 protein: CASSNGQGNEKLFF
D gene: TRBD1; clone size: few; J gene: TRBJ1-3; V gene: TRBV7-8; CDR3 DNA: TGTGCCAGCGGGGACAGGGGACAAAACACCATATATTTT; CDR3 protein: CASGDRGQNTIYF
D gene: .; clone size: .; J gene: TRBJ1-5; V gene: TRBV2; CDR3 DNA: TGTGCCAGCAGTGAACTAGTAGGGGGAAGACAGCCCCAGCATTTT; CDR3 protein: CASSELVGGRQPQHF
D gene: .; clone size: .; J gene: TRBJ2-3; V gene: TRBV12-3/TRBV12-4; CDR3 DNA: TGTGCCAGCAGTTTCTCGCCTCGGAGTACGCAGTATTTT; CDR3 protein: CASSFSPRSTQYF
D gene: .; clone size: .; J gene: TRBJ2-7; V gene: TRBV27; CDR3 DNA: TGTGCCAGCAGTCCCTATACAGCGGGAAGGGGGGAGCAGTACTTC; CDR3 protein: CASSPYTAGRGEQYF
D gene: .; clone size: .; J gene: TRBJ2-6; V gene: TRBV19; CDR3 DNA: TGTGCCAGTAGTATCGCACAAATCTCTGGGGCCAACGTCCTGACTTTC; CDR3 protein: CASSIAQISGANVLTF
D gene: TRBD2; clone size: .; J gene: TRBJ2-5; V gene: TRBV11-2; CDR3 DNA: TGTGCCAGCAGCGAGCGGGGTATCCAAGAGACCCAGTACTTC; CDR3 protein: CASSERGIQETQYF
D gene: TRBD2; clone size: .; J gene: TRBJ2-5; V gene: TRBV20-1; CDR3 DNA: TGCAGTGCCGTAGCGGGGGAGACCCAGTACTTC; CDR3 protein: CSAVAGETQYF
D gene: TRBD1; clone size: .; J gene: TRBJ1-5; V gene: TRBV19; CDR3 DNA: TGTGCCAGTAGTACCTGGACAGGAAATAGCAATCAGCCCCAGCATTTT; CDR3 protein: CASSTWTGNSNQPQHF
D gene: .; clone size: .; J gene: TRBJ2-1; V gene: TRBV2; CDR3 DNA: TGTGCCATCCCGGACAGAAACAATGAGCAGTTCTTC; CDR3 protein: CAIPDRNNEQFF
D gene: .; clone size: .; J gene: TRBJ1-4; V gene: TRBV5-1; CDR3 DNA: TGCGCCAGCAGCGTCAGGGGTGGCGGAAGCGAAAAACTGTTTTTT; CDR3 protein: CASSVRGGGSEKLFF
D gene: TRBD1; clone size: once; J gene: TRBJ2-7; V gene: TRBV10-1; CDR3 DNA: TGCGCCAGCAGTGAGTCGAAAGAAGGGACAGGGAGCTCCTACGAGCAGTACTTC; CDR3 protein: CASSESKEGTGSSYEQYF
D gene: TRBD1; clone size: few; J gene: TRBJ1-5; V gene: TRBV18; CDR3 DNA: TGTGCCAGCTCACTCGGGACAGACCAATTTGAGGCCCAGCATTTT; CDR3 protein: CASSLGTDQFEAQHF
D gene: .; clone size: .; J gene: TRBJ1-4; V gene: TRBV25-1; CDR3 DNA: TGTGCCAGCAGTGAAAGGGGGTGGGGTGGTGAAAAACTGTTTTTT; CDR3 protein: CASSERGWGGEKLFF
D gene: TRBD2; clone size: .; J gene: TRBJ2-1; V gene: TRBV9; CDR3 DNA: TGTGCCAGCAGCCCCGAAGCGGGGGGGGGCAATGAGCAGTTCTTC; CDR3 protein: CASSPEAGGGNEQFF
D gene: .; clone size: once; J gene: TRBJ2-1; V gene: TRBV18; CDR3 DNA: TGTGCCAGCTCACCAAACCCACGGAGTATTTACAATGAGCAGTTCTTC; CDR3 protein: CASSPNPRSIYNEQFF
D gene: TRBD2; clone size: .; J gene: TRBJ2-2; V gene: TRBV19; CDR3 DNA: TGTGCCAGTAGTATATTAGTTTGGTCTAGCGGGGGGCTCCACACCGGGGAGCTGTTTTTT; CDR3 protein: CASSILVWSSGGLHTGELFF
D gene: TRBD1; clone size: .; J gene: TRBJ2-2; V gene: TRBV2; CDR3 DNA: TGTGCCAGCAAAGGACAGGGGACGTACCGGGAGCTGTTTTTT; CDR3 protein: CASKGQGTYRELFF
D gene: .; clone size: .; J gene: TRBJ1-1; V gene: TRBV5-1; CDR3 DNA: TGCGCCAGCAGCTTGGGGGCAGGGGTGGAGACTGAAGCTTTCTTT; CDR3 protein: CASSLGAGVETEAFF
D gene: .; clone size: once; J gene: TRBJ2-5; V gene: TRBV19; CDR3 DNA: TGTGCCAGTAGTATAGTGGACAGCCGACAAGAGACCCAGTACTTC; CDR3 protein: CASSIVDSRQETQYF
D gene: .; clone size: .; J gene: TRBJ2-1; V gene: TRBV1; CDR3 DNA: TGCACCAGCAGCCAAGAGGATCTAGCGGGGGGGCGGAACCGGCCCGGCAATGAGCAGTTCTTC; CDR3 protein: CTSSQEDLAGGRNRPGNEQFF
D gene: .; clone size: .; J gene: TRBJ2-7; V gene: TRBV9; CDR3 DNA: TGTGCCAGCAGCGTACGGAGGGAGCAGTACTTC; CDR3 protein: CASSVRREQYF
D gene: .; clone size: .; J gene: TRBJ2-7; V gene: TRBV5-5; CDR3 DNA: TGTGCCAGCAGCCCTCCGTCCCAGTCCTACGAGCAGTACTTC; CDR3 protein: CASSPPSQSYEQYF
D gene: .; clone size: .; J gene: TRBJ2-2; V gene: TRBV3-1/TRBV3-2; CDR3 DNA: TGTGCCAGCAGCCAAGAGAGGGAATGGAAGAACACCGGGGAGCTGTTTTTT; CDR3 protein: CASSQEREWKNTGELFF
D gene: TRBD2; clone size: .; J gene: TRBJ2-3; V gene: TRBV7-2; CDR3 DNA: TGTGCCAGCAGCTTAGAAGCGGGGGGTTGGGATTTT; CDR3 protein: CASSLEAGGWDF
D gene: .; clone size: .; J gene: TRBJ1-5; V gene: TRBV10-3; CDR3 DNA: TGTGCCATCAGTGAGTCTGGGGGGAGCAGCAATCAGCCCCAGCATTTT; CDR3 protein: CAISESGGSSNQPQHF
D gene: TRBD2; clone size: .; J gene: TRBJ2-3; V gene: TRBV24-1; CDR3 DNA: TGTGCCACCAGTAGGGCGGGGGGAACAGATACGCAGTATTTT; CDR3 protein: CATSRAGGTDTQYF
D gene: .; clone size: .; J gene: TRBJ2-7; V gene: TRBV7-2; CDR3 DNA: TGTGCCAGCAGCCCGGGTCGTCAGAACTACGAGCAGTACTTC; CDR3 protein: CASSPGRQNYEQYF